This T cell receptor (beta chain) was recorded in a study of T-cell memory formation after mild COVID-19 (dated by TCRdb to about 2021). Describing the broader study: TCR sequence clusters from the two donors were found to be largely donor specific. Two young, previously healthy adult volunteers made up the cohort, one male and one female. Longitudinal TCRalpha and TCRbeta repertoire sequencing tracked T-cell clones expanding and contracting after mild COVID-19 in a couple of donors.

A word on this clonotype: Its antigen is still unknown. Base qualities are not at hand, and no much larger clone is one base apart.

Summary of the overall study and its limitations: The detection of some responding clones in pre-infection memory suggests that pre-existing cross-reactive memory T cells joined the SARS-CoV-2 response. From day 15 to 85, contracting clones showed balanced CD4/CD8 phenotypes, whereas a second wave of clones that expanded from day 15 to 37 leaned towards CD4+. SARS-CoV-2 specificity was not confirmed for the second-wave clones peaking on day 37. Contracting CD4+ clones appeared mostly in the CM and EM memory subsets, whereas CD8+ clones were enriched in EMRA. Only a couple of mild cases were covered by the study, and larger cohorts that include severe cases with pre-infection samples were considered necessary.

Ficoll-Paque density gradient centrifugation was the method used to isolate PBMCs. Measured from the cysteine to the phenylalanine, the CDR3 is 12 residues long. Of the read, only the CDR3 DNA is kept; its 36 bases are in frame from base 1. Reading the germline V gene gives CDR1 SGHRS and CDR2 YFSETQ. V loses 4 bases, J loses 6 bases, and the germline ends lie 10 bases apart. TCRdb shows the sequencer as Illumina NovaSeq 6000. cDNA libraries for TCRalpha and TCRbeta were prepared by 5'RACE using constant-segment primers, with sample barcodes and unique molecular identifiers added. Trizol reagent was used to extract RNA from every sample. Amplification of the libraries took two PCR steps, and the second step added a second sample barcode plus Illumina TruSeq adapters. Sequencing of libraries was performed on an Illumina NovaSeq with 2 x 150 bp paired-end reads. As for the original processing: Reads were demultiplexed and collapsed into UMI-guided consensus sequences with migec v1.2.7. Using mixcr v2.1.11, UMI consensuses were aligned to TRA and TRB V and J templates and then assembled into clonotypes. A clonotype was counted as expanded or contracted only if both edgeR and NoisET called the change significant, with noise models trained on biological replicates. For edgeR calls, the cutoffs were a false discovery rate-adjusted p below 0.01 and a log2 fold-change threshold of 1. As an exploratory analysis of dynamics, PCA with hierarchical clustering was applied to max-normalized trajectories of the 1000 most abundant clonotypes. Separately sequenced CD4+ and CD8+ repertoires were used to assign the CD4 or CD8 phenotype of responding clones. TCRdb ran its own pipeline on the public reads, namely fastp trimming at Q25 and MiXCR clone calling, and kept in-frame beta chains. Entries are consolidated by CDR3 protein sequence, retaining the most common genes and DNA. The V and J calls here are based on TCRdb, not the publication. Across this sample there are a few hundred thousand distinct CDR3 sequences, with 15% to 20% seen only once. The top ten clones comprise over 20% of the sample.

Sequencing was carried out using PBMCs or a T cell subset sorted from them (not recorded which). The source is a man aged 18 to 30 who had mild COVID-19 (a few samples of this study predate the infection). The sample titles of this study are shuffled in the database, so cell type and time point are left out; the donor was told from shared clones. The receptor chain draws on TRBV5-1 and TRBJ1-1; the D gene is perhaps TRBD1, on 5 matching bases. The sequence in DNA is TGCGCCAGCAGCATTCAAGGGGCTGAAGCTTTCTTT. It translates to CASSIQGAEAFF.